The present T cell receptor beta chain was sequenced within a study of identical twins. Regarding the study as a whole: The analysis was cross-sectional rather than longitudinal within donors. While abundant cord blood beta clonotypes carried fewer insertions, memory repertoires showed no such pattern.

This CDR3 has 14 amino acids. V lost 0 bases to trimming and J lost 7 bases, with 13 bases between them. Germline CDR1 and CDR2: LGHDT and YNNKEL (reference sequence). Unique molecular identifiers were present on the cDNA, which also gained a universal primer site by template switching. TCRdb reanalysed the 5' RACE reads using MiXCR and keeps one entry per CDR3 protein. The sample shows roughly 250,000 distinct CDR3 sequences, roughly an eighth of them seen only once. In regard to this clonotype: What it binds is unknown.

Healthy Caucasian individuals made up all the donors. Sequenced material: memory (CD45RO+) T cells sorted from blood. The V call is TRBV3-1, the J call TRBJ2-7; D remains ambiguous. This TCR was sampled from a woman aged 18-29 years in good health. The CDR3 loop is CASSQDDLVREQYF. Here the CDR3 DNA reads TGTGCCAGCAGCCAAGATGACCTGGTCCGGGAGCAGTACTTC.